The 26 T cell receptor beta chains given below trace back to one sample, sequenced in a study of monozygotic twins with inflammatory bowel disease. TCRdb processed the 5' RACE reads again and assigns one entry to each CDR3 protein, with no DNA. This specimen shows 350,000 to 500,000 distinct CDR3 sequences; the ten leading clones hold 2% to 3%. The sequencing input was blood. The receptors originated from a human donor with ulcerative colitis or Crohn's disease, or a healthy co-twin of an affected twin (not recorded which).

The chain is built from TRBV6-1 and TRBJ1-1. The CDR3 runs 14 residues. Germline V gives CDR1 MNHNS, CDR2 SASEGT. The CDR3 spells CASSRGSLDTEAFF.

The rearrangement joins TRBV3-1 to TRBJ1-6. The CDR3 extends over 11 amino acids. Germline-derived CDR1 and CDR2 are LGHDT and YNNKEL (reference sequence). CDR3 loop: CASSRWPSLHF.

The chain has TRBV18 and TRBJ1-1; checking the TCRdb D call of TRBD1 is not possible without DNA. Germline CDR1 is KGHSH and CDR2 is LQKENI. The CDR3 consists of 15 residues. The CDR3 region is CASSPGVTGGTEAFF.

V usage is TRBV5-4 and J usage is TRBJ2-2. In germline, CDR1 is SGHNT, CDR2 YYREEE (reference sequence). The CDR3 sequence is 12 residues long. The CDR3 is CASSPGVRELFF.

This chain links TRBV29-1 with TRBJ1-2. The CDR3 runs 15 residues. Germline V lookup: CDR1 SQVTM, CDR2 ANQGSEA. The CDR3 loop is CSVEDRINANYGYTF.

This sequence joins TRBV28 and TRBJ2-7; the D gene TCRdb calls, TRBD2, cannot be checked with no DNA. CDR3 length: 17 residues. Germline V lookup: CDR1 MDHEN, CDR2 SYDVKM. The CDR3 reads CASRRTVTSGFSYKQYF.

The CDR3 loop is CASTRGGGRYEQYF. This rearrangement joins TRBV7-2 to TRBJ2-7; TCRdb picks TRBD1, but there is no DNA to check that call. Looked up from germline, CDR1 is SGHTA and CDR2 is FQGNSA. The CDR3 totals 14 residues.

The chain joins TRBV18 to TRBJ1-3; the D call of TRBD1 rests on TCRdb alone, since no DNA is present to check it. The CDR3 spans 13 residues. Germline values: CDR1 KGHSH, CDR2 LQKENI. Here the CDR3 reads CASSPGTVNTIYF.

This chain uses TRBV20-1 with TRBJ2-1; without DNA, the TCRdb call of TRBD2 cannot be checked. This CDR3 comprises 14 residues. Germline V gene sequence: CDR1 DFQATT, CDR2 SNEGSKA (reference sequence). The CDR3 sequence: CSARESAGRGEQFF.

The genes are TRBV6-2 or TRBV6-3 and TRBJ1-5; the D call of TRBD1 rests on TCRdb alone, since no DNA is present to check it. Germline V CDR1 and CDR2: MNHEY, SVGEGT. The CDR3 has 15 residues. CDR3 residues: CASSRAAGGNQPQHF.

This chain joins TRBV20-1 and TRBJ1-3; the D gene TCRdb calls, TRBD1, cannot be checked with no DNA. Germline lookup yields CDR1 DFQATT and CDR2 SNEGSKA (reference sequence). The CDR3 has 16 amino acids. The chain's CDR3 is CSARALDRGSGNTIYF.

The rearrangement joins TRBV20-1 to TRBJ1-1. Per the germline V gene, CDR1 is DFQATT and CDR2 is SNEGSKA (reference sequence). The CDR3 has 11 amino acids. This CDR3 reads CRSPLNTEAFF.

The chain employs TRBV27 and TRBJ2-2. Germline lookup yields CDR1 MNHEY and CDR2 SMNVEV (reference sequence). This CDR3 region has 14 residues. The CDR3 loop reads CASSTIGRTGELFF.

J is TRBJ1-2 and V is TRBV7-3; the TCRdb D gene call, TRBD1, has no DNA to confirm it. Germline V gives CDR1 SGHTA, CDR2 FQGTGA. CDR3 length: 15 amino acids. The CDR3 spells CASKGQGDGIYGYTF. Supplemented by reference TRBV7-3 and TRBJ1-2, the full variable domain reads GAGVSQTPSNKVTEKGKYVELRCDPISGHTALYWYRQSLGQGPEFLIYFQGTGAADDSGLPNDRFFAVRPEGSVSTLKIQRTERGDSAVYLCASKGQGDGIYGYTFGSGTRLTVV.

The CDR3 loop is CASSYSAGGSYNEQFF. The rearrangement uses TRBV6-2 or TRBV6-3 and TRBJ2-1; TCRdb's D call of TRBD2 is untestable without DNA. The CDR3 has 16 amino acids. Germline CDR1 reads MNHEY; CDR2 reads SVGEGT.

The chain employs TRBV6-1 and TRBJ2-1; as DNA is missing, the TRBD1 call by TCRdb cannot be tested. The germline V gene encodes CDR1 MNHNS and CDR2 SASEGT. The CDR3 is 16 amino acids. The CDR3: CASSPPWGRGTDEQFF.

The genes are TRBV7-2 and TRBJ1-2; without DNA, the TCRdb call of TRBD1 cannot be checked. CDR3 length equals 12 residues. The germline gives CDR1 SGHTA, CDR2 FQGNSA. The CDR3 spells CASSLQGSGYTF.

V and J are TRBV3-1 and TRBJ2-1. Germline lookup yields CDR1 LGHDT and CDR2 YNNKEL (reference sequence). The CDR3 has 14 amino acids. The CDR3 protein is CASSQRGTYNEQFF.

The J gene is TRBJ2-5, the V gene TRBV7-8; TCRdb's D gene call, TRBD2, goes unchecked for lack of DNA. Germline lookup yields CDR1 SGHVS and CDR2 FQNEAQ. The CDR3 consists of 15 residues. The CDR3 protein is CASSLEGARGETQYF.

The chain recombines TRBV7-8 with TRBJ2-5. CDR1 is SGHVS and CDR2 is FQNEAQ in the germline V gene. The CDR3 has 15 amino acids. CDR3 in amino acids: CASSLARLFRETQYF. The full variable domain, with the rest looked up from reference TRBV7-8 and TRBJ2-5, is GAGVSQSPRYKVAKRGQDVALRCDPISGHVSLFWYQQALGQGPEFLTYFQNEAQLDKSGLPSDRFFAERPEGSVSTLKIQRTQQEDSAVYLCASSLARLFRETQYFGPGTRLLVL.

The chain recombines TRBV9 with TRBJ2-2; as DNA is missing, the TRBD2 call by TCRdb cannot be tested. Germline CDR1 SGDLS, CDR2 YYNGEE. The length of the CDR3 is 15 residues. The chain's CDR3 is CASSVGAPAAGELFF.

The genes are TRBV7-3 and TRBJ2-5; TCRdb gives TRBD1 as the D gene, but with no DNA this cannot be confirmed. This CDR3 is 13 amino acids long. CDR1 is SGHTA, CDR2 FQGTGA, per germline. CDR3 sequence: CASSLNGGETQYF.

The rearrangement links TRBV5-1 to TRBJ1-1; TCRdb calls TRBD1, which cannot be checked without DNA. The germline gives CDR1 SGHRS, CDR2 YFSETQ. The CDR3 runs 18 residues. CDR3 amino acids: CASSMPRTGAGDNTEAFF. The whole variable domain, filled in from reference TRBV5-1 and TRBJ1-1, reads KAGVTQTPRYLIKTRGQQVTLSCSPISGHRSVSWYQQTPGQGLQFLFEYFSETQRNKGNFPGRFSGRQFSNSRSEMNVSTLELGDSALYLCASSMPRTGAGDNTEAFFGQGTRLTVV.

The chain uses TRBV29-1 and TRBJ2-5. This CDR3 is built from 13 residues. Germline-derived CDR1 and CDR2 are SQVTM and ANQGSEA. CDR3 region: CSVDGVLGETQYF.

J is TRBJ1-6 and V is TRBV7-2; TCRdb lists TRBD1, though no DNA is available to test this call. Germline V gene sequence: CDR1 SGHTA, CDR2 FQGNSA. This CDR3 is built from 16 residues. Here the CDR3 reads CASSLVGDGINSPLHF.

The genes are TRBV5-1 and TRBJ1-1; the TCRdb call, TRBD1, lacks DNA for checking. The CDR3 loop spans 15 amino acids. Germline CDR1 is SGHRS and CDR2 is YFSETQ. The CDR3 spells CASSPGPGSKSEAFF.